This entry features one T cell receptor (beta chain) sequence. Its cognate antigen is unknown. The data were taken from a study of T cell responses to AZD1222 COVID-19 vaccine. The overall study: It was second doses at about 4 or about 12 weeks that were pooled.

This CDR3 comprises 15 residues. Looked up from germline, CDR1 is SGHTA and CDR2 is FQGTGA. Trimming took 4 bases from V and 1 from J, leaving 11 bases between them. Study-level results: Once two AZD1222 doses were given, Spike-specific TCR breadth and depth went up. Spike-wide coverage was observed for vaccine-associated CD4 TCRs, with dominant responses at 160-218 and 743-854. Only six people who got AZD1222 tested seropositive at baseline.

Method: immunoSEQ multiplex PCR; TCRdb's copy keeps in-frame clones and lacks some. The sample yields more than 85,000 clones, roughly 90% seen once. The sequence derives from an adult in good health. The specimen comprised peripheral blood, sampled on day 0 of AZD1222 vaccination. The rearrangement joins TRBV7-3 to TRBJ2-1, with D tentatively TRBD1 (6 bases). CDR3 region: CASSSTGSSYNEQFF. DNA of the CDR3: TGTGCCAGCAGCTCCACAGGGAGTTCCTACAATGAGCAGTTCTTC.